The sequence of this TCR beta chain was determined in a study of shared clonotypes between healthy human individuals. Across the study: Three plates each covered CD4 naive and memory; CD8 naive two, CD8 memory one. Study observations and caveats: Clonotype sharing across donors was expected to vary with sequencing depth.

Germline loops: CDR1 GTSNPN, CDR2 SVGIG (reference sequence). V dropped 4 bases and J dropped 3 bases, with 12 bases sitting between them. CDR3 length: 13 residues. Libraries were prepared by immunoSEQ multiplex PCR; TCRdb keeps only in-frame clonotypes and omits some of them. The sample yields about 110,000 clones, about 67% seen once. Note on this clone: The target antigen is unknown.

The chain carries TRBV30 and TRBJ1-2, with TRBD1 as a possible D gene (5 bases). The sequenced material came from memory CD8+ T cells sorted from blood. Subset defined: CD45RO+ cells pooled with CCR7-negative TemRA cells. This sequence was found in a woman aged 25 to 39 in good health. This CDR3 is CAWTQGRDYGYTF. As DNA, the CDR3 is TGTGCCTGGACCCAGGGAAGGGACTATGGCTACACCTTC.